A single sample is the source of the 27 T cell receptor beta chains below, sequenced in a study of T cells after yellow fever vaccination. One entry per CDR3 protein results from TCRdb running MiXCR on the 5' RACE reads. The sample gives tens of thousands of distinct CDR3 sequences, about 14% of which show up once; around 24% is in the top ten. Sequencing used CD8+ T cells not binding an NS4B(214-222) dextramer, sorted from PBMCs, obtained 21 days after the first yellow fever vaccination. The receptors originated from a man between 18 and 35 years old who received the YFV17D yellow fever vaccine.

This clonotype was recorded at least ten times. The V call is TRBV3-1, the J call TRBJ2-5, with D perhaps TRBD1 (6 bases). The CDR3 contains 14 residues. Germline values: CDR1 LGHDT, CDR2 YNNKEL (reference sequence). V was clipped by 3 bases and J by 5 bases, with 13 bases between them. CDR3 amino acids: CASSHSTGYETQYF. CDR3 bases: TGTGCCAGCAGCCACTCGACAGGTTACGAGACCCAGTACTTC.

This clonotype was detected a few times. The CDR3 region is CASSTTGPSETQYF. Here the CDR3 DNA reads TGTGCCAGCAGCACGACAGGGCCTTCAGAGACCCAGTACTTC. The chain is built from TRBV7-2 and TRBJ2-5, with 7 bases that match TRBD1. Trimming cost V 5 bases and J 4 bases; bases outside gene matches: 7. Germline V gene data show CDR1 as SGHTA and CDR2 as FQGNSA. This CDR3 comprises 14 residues.

This clonotype was recorded a few times. V usage is TRBV5-6 and J usage is TRBJ1-1; no firm D call. CDR1 is SGHDT, CDR2 YYEEEE, per germline. V was pared by 4 bases and J by 4 bases, with 14 bases between. The CDR3 sequence is 14 residues long. DNA for the CDR3: TGTGCCAGCAGCCTTGACTACAAGGGCACTGAAGCTTTCTTT. This codes for CASSLDYKGTEAFF.

This clonotype was observed a few times. The chain combines TRBV20-1 with TRBJ2-2; no definite D call. Germline CDR1 DFQATT, CDR2 SNEGSKA (reference sequence). This CDR3 is 15 amino acids long. Trimming pared 3 bases from V and 1 base from J, leaving 12 bases between. CDR3 bases: TGCAGTGCTAGGGGCCAACCCGTGAACACCGGGGAGCTGTTTTTT. Its protein product is CSARGQPVNTGELFF.

This clonotype was seen ten or more times. V is TRBV28 and J is TRBJ1-4; maybe TRBD1 (5 bases). This CDR3 comprises 16 residues. V gave up 4 bases and J gave up 4 bases, with 16 bases separating them. Germline values: CDR1 MDHEN, CDR2 SYDVKM. CDR3 sequence reads: CASSWPGRQLNEKLFF. In DNA form, the CDR3 reads TGTGCCAGCAGTTGGCCGGGACGTCAGCTTAATGAAAAACTGTTTTTT.

This clonotype was detected a few times. The rearrangement uses TRBV15 and TRBJ2-3; D ambiguous. V gave up 1 base and J gave up 2 bases, with 10 bases separating them. CDR1 is LNHNV and CDR2 is YYDKDF in the germline V gene (reference sequence). The CDR3 is 15 amino acids. The CDR3 bases are TGTGCCACCAGCAGAGCACGGCGGACCACAGATACGCAGTATTTT. Encoded protein: CATSRARRTTDTQYF.

This clonotype has a count of ten or more. The CDR3 DNA reads TGTGCCACCAGCAGAGTCGCCTTGGCAAATCAGCCCCAGCATTTT. The encoded protein is CATSRVALANQPQHF. The rearrangement links TRBV15 to TRBJ1-5; no reliable D call. This CDR3 region has 15 residues. V was cut by 1 base and J by 4 bases, with 11 bases left in between. Per the germline V gene, CDR1 is LNHNV and CDR2 is YYDKDF (reference sequence).

The gene calls are TRBV11-2 and TRBJ2-3, with D unresolved. The germline V gene encodes CDR1 SGHAT and CDR2 FQNNGV. This CDR3 has 12 amino acids. V was pared by 5 bases and J by 4 bases, with 7 bases between. CDR3 sequence (DNA): TGTGCCAGCAGCGATGGGGCAGATACGCAGTATTTT. It yields the protein CASSDGADTQYF.

This clonotype came up a few times. The rearrangement uses TRBV6-1 and TRBJ2-3; D might be TRBD2 (5 bases). Trimming took off 7 bases at V and 4 bases at J, with 18 bases between the two ends. Looked up from germline, CDR1 is MNHNS and CDR2 is SASEGT. This CDR3 is 15 amino acids long. CDR3: CASTKGSRTADTQYF. CDR3 in DNA: TGTGCCAGCACCAAAGGGAGTAGAACGGCAGATACGCAGTATTTT.

V is TRBV15 and J is TRBJ2-7; D gene ambiguous. This CDR3 comprises 13 residues. CDR1 LNHNV and CDR2 YYDKDF come from the germline V gene (reference sequence). Trimming cost V 6 bases and J 4 bases, with 13 bases left between them. CDR3 DNA sequence: TGTGCCACCAGTCGGACGGTTAGTTACGAGCAGTACTTC. Amino acid sequence: CATSRTVSYEQYF.

The table lists this clonotype with many counts. V gene TRBV4-2 combines with J gene TRBJ2-7; 7 nucleotides agree with TRBD2. The CDR3 has 16 amino acids. CDR1 LGHNA and CDR2 YNFKEQ come from the germline V gene. Trimming removed 2 bases from V and 4 bases from J; junction bases left unmatched: 11. In DNA, the CDR3 is TGTGCCAGCAGCCAATTCCGGGGGGAGCCAAAGTACGAGCAGTACTTC. Protein: CASSQFRGEPKYEQYF.

This clonotype was seen repeatedly, ten times or more. The rearrangement uses TRBV6-5 and TRBJ2-2; TRBD1 is a possible D gene (6 bases). Germline assignment: CDR1 MNHEY and CDR2 SVGAGI. Trimming shortened V by 1 base and J by 3 bases, and 6 bases separated the two germline ends. The CDR3 is 14 residues long. CDR3: CASSYYRDTGELFF. For the CDR3, the DNA is TGTGCCAGCAGTTACTACAGGGACACCGGGGAGCTGTTTTTT.

This clonotype was counted a few times. V is TRBV6-5 and J is TRBJ1-1; D might be TRBD1 (5 bases). The CDR3 runs 11 residues. Germline lookup yields CDR1 MNHEY and CDR2 SVGAGI. Trimming took off 6 bases at V and 11 bases at J, with 13 bases between the two ends. CDR3 nucleotide sequence: TGTGCCAGCAGCTCTGGGACGCCCGCTTTCTTT. Translated, it gives CASSSGTPAFF.

This clonotype appeared many times. V usage is TRBV6-1 and J usage is TRBJ2-5; TRBD1 aligns across 8 bases. Looked up from germline, CDR1 is MNHNS and CDR2 is SASEGT. V shed 6 bases and J 1 base; nucleotides not matched to a gene: 7. The CDR3 is 15 amino acids. CDR3 region: CASSLLTGVQETQYF. The CDR3 bases are TGTGCCAGCAGCCTGTTGACAGGGGTCCAAGAGACCCAGTACTTC.

The chain uses TRBV4-1 and TRBJ1-1; no clear D gene. Trimming removed 4 bases from V and 3 bases from J, with 21 bases in between. Germline-derived CDR1 and CDR2 are MGHRA and YSYEKL. The CDR3 has 17 amino acids. CDR3 sequence reads: CASSPEPGRALDTEAFF. The CDR3 nucleotides read TGCGCCAGCAGCCCCGAGCCGGGGAGGGCCCTGGACACTGAAGCTTTCTTT.

In this sample, this clonotype turned up a few times. The rearrangement uses TRBV6-6 and TRBJ2-2, with unresolved D. V was clipped by 8 bases and J by 4 bases, with 11 bases between them. CDR3 size: 13 residues. Germline V gives CDR1 MNHNY, CDR2 SVGAGI (reference sequence). The CDR3 loop reads CASSLVVTGELFF. The CDR3 DNA reads TGTGCCAGCTCTCTGGTGGTCACCGGGGAGCTGTTTTTT.

This clonotype was detected only once. The chain links TRBV7-7 to TRBJ2-1; 12 bases are a match to TRBD2. The germline V gene encodes CDR1 SSHAT and CDR2 FNYEAQ (reference sequence). V trimming: 5 bases; J trimming: 0 bases; junction bases outside the gene matches: 5. CDR3 length: 17 residues. The CDR3 reads CASSRTSGAHSYNEQFF. The CDR3 bases are TGTGCCAGCAGCCGGACTAGCGGGGCTCACTCCTACAATGAGCAGTTCTTC.

This clonotype came up a few times. The chain joins TRBV7-2 to TRBJ2-7, with D perhaps TRBD2 (5 bases). V lost 4 bases, J lost 1 base, and 11 bases lay in between. The CDR3 has 14 residues. The germline V gene has CDR1 SGHTA and CDR2 FQGNSA. Here the CDR3 DNA reads TGTGCCAGCAGCTCGGTCAGGACTTCCTACGAGCAGTACTTC. Encoded protein: CASSSVRTSYEQYF.

This chain joins TRBV4-3 and TRBJ1-1; D is unclear. V gave up 0 bases and J gave up 1 base, with 6 bases separating them. The CDR3 extends over 14 amino acids. In germline, CDR1 is LGHNA, CDR2 YSLEER. The CDR3 DNA reads TGCGCCAGCAGCCAAGATGAGGGGAACACTGAAGCTTTCTTT. This sequence encodes CASSQDEGNTEAFF.

The CDR3 region has the DNA TGCGCCAGCAGCCAAGATGTCATTGGTCATGGCTACACCTTC. Translation: CASSQDVIGHGYTF. The V call is TRBV4-1, the J call TRBJ1-2, with D unresolved. Germline V gene sequence: CDR1 MGHRA, CDR2 YSYEKL. Trimming took off 0 bases at V and 6 bases at J, with 11 bases between the two ends. The CDR3 is made up of 14 amino acids.

This clonotype was picked up a small number of times. V is TRBV7-2 and J is TRBJ2-5; 9 bases are a match to TRBD1. Germline V gene sequence: CDR1 SGHTA, CDR2 FQGNSA. The CDR3 sequence is 16 residues long. V was pared by 5 bases and J by 4 bases, with 11 bases of the junction left unmatched. The CDR3 is CASSRRQGVNSETQYF. CDR3 DNA: TGTGCCAGCAGCAGACGACAGGGGGTGAATTCAGAGACCCAGTACTTC.

V is TRBV4-3 and J is TRBJ2-7; a weak D match, TRBD2 (5 bases). The CDR3 consists of 14 residues. Trimming stripped 5 bases from V and 2 bases from J, with 13 bases between. Germline CDR1 is LGHNA and CDR2 is YSLEER. This chain's CDR3 is CASSTLTGTYEQYF. CDR3 DNA sequence: TGCGCCAGCAGCACACTGACGGGGACCTACGAGCAGTACTTC.

A few counts support this clonotype. J is TRBJ2-1 and V is TRBV15; a possible D gene is TRBD2 (6 bases). This CDR3 is built from 17 residues. Trimming left V 0 bases short and J 3 bases short, with 15 bases between. Germline V gene sequence: CDR1 LNHNV, CDR2 YYDKDF (reference sequence). CDR3 DNA: TGTGCCACCAGCAGAGACGTCGCGGGACCATACTACAATGAGCAGTTCTTC. It is translated as CATSRDVAGPYYNEQFF.

There are a few counts of this clonotype. The genes are TRBV19 and TRBJ2-3; no definite D call. The CDR3 spans 13 residues. V lost 3 bases to trimming and J lost 8 bases, with 12 bases between them. Per germline, CDR1 LNHDA and CDR2 SQIVND (reference sequence). The chain's CDR3 is CASSIPSGFTQYF. The CDR3 DNA reads as TGTGCCAGTAGTATCCCATCAGGATTTACGCAGTATTTT.

This rearrangement joins TRBV4-3 to TRBJ2-7, with D unclear. The V end lost 4 bases, the J end lost 4 bases, and 11 bases lay between the germline ends. CDR3 length equals 13 residues. The germline V gene encodes CDR1 LGHNA and CDR2 YSLEER. In DNA, the CDR3 is TGCGCCAGCAGCCCAGGACGAACTTACGAGCAGTACTTC. The encoded protein is CASSPGRTYEQYF.

This chain connects TRBV7-6 to TRBJ2-1, with 8 bases lining up with TRBD2. CDR1 and CDR2 (germline): SGHVS, FNYEAQ. With 1 base clipped from V and 4 bases from J, the junction kept 9 bases outside the gene matches. The CDR3 consists of 17 residues. Here the CDR3 reads CASSLGSSSGWYNEQFF. CDR3 DNA sequence: TGTGCCAGCAGCTTAGGGTCCTCTAGCGGGTGGTACAATGAGCAGTTCTTC.

This clonotype was counted many times. The J gene is TRBJ2-3, the V gene TRBV7-6; TRBD2 aligns across 13 bases. Germline V gene sequence: CDR1 SGHVS, CDR2 FNYEAQ. The V and J ends lost 4 bases and 2 bases, in that order; junction bases with no gene match: 6. CDR3 size: 17 residues. CDR3 coding DNA: TGTGCCAGCAGCTCCGGGACTAGCGGGGTTTTCACAGATACGCAGTATTTT. Translated, it gives CASSSGTSGVFTDTQYF.